This T cell receptor beta chain emerged from a study of blood T cell repertoires in COVID-19. The wider study: Sites in the United States, Italy and Spain provided acute and convalescent COVID-19 samples. In each case, the material was cDNA or gDNA derived from T cells, B-cell-depleted T cells, or PBMCs.

In the original processing: Reference gene primers were amplified, and this amplification served to estimate nucleated cell counts. Method: immunoSEQ multiplex PCR; TCRdb's copy keeps in-frame clones and lacks some. Clonal size and the V and J genes are those of that table, whereas D and trimming came from the DNA. The sample carries about 300,000 clones, approximately 89% recorded once. The germline V gene has CDR1 MNHEY and CDR2 SVGAGI. Losses at the gene ends were 11 bases for V and 7 bases for J; bases not matched to a gene: 13. CDR3 length: 13 amino acids. V usage is TRBV6-5 and J usage is TRBJ1-2, with 7 bases lining up with TRBD1. The receptor comes from a woman aged 25 to 45 with COVID-19, enrolled during active disease. Source material: peripheral blood. CDR3 in DNA: TGTGCCGCGAGGAGGACAGGAGGTTTTGGCTACACCTTC. It translates to CAARRTGGFGYTF.